This TCR beta chain stems from a study of molecular identifiers for immune sequencing clone quantification. Note on this clonotype: A read error may produce the germline difference seen at one junction end.

TCRdb itself ran the PCR reads through MiXCR, one entry per CDR3 protein. The sample holds around 470,000 distinct CDR3 sequences, less than 30% seen once. Sequencing used naive CD8+ T cells from blood, with Jurkat cell RNA spiked in. The subset: FACS-sorted CD8+CD4-CCR7+CD45RA+ naive T cells. This receptor was taken from a human donor in good health. Some libraries in this study had Jurkat cell RNA spiked in.

CDR3 amino acids: CARSYLGTTGSQYF. The CDR3 DNA reads TGTGCCCGCAGTTACCTCGGTACCACCGGGTCCCAGTACTTC. The chain couples TRBV6-2 or TRBV6-3 to TRBJ2-5; D gene unclear. Germline V gene lookup returns CDR1 MNHEY and CDR2 SVGEGT. The CDR3 loop spans 14 amino acids.